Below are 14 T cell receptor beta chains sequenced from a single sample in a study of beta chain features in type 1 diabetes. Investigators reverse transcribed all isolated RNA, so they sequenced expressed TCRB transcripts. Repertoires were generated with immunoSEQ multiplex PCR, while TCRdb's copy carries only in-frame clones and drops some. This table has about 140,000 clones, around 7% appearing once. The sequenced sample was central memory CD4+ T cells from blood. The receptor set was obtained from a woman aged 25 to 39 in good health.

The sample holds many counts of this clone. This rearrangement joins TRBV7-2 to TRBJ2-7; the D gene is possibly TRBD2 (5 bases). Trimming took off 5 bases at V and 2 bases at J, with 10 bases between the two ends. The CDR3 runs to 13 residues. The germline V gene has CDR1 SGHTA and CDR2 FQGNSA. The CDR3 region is CASSNSGPYEQYF. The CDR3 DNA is TGTGCCAGCAGCAACAGCGGCCCCTACGAGCAGTACTTC.

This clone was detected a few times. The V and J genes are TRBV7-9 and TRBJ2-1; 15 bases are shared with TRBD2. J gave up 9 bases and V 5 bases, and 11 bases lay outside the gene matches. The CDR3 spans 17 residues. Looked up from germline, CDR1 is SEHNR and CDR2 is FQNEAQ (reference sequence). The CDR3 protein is CASSRRGTSGRTIEQFF. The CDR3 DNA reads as TGTGCCAGCAGCCGTAGAGGGACTAGCGGGAGGACGATTGAGCAGTTCTTC.

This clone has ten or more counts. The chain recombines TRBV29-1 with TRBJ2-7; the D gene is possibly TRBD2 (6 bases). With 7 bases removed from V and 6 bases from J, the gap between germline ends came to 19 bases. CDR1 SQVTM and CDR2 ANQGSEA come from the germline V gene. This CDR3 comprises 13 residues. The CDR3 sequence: CSALIRLEGEQYF. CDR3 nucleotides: TGCAGCGCCCTAATAAGGCTGGAGGGCGAGCAGTACTTC.

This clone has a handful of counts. CDR3 nucleotide sequence: TGCGCCAGCAGCCATCAACAGGGGAACAATGAGCAGTTCTTC. It is translated as CASSHQQGNNEQFF. This chain connects TRBV4-3 to TRBJ2-1; 7 bases are a match to TRBD1. V shed 3 bases and J 5 bases; nucleotides not matched to a gene: 4. CDR3 length: 14 amino acids. Germline assignment: CDR1 LGHNA and CDR2 YSLEER.

The CDR3 nucleotides are TGTGCCAGCAGGCGACAGGGGGTGAGTGAGCAGTTCTTC. Translating it yields CASRRQGVSEQFF. V and J are TRBV5-4 and TRBJ2-1; 9 nucleotides line up with TRBD1. CDR3 size: 13 residues. The trim removed 5 bases at V and 9 bases at J, leaving 6 bases unmatched. Looked up from germline, CDR1 is SGHNT and CDR2 is YYREEE (reference sequence). The full variable domain, with the rest looked up from reference TRBV5-4 and TRBJ2-1, is ETGVTQSPTHLIKTRGQQVTLRCSSQSGHNTVSWYQQALGQGPQFIFQYYREEENGRGNFPPRFSGLQFPNYSSELNVNALELDDSALYLCASRRQGVSEQFFGPGTRLTVL.

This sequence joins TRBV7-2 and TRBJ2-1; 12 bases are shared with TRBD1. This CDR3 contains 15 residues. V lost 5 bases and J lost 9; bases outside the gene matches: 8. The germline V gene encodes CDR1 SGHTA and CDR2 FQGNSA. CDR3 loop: CASSRGTGGAGEQFF. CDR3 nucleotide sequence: TGTGCCAGCAGCAGAGGGACAGGGGGCGCGGGTGAGCAGTTCTTC.

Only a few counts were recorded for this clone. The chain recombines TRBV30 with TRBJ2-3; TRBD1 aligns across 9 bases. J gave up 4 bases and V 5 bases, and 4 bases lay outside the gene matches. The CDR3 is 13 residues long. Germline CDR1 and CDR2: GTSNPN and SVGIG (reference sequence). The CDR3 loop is CAWQTGGSDTQYF. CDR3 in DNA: TGTGCCTGGCAAACAGGGGGCTCAGATACGCAGTATTTT. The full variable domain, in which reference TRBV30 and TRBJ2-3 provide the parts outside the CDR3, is SQTIHQWPATLVQPVGSPLSLECTVEGTSNPNLYWYRQAAGRGLQLLFYSVGIGQISSEVPQNLSASRPQDRQFILSSKKLLLSDSGFYLCAWQTGGSDTQYFGPGTRLTVL.

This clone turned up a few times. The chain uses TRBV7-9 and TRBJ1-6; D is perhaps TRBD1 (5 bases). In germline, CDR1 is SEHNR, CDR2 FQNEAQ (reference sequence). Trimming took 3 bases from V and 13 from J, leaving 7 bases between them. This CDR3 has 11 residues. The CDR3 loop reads CASSLTDPLHF. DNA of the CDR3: TGTGCCAGCAGCTTGACAGATCCCCTCCACTTT.

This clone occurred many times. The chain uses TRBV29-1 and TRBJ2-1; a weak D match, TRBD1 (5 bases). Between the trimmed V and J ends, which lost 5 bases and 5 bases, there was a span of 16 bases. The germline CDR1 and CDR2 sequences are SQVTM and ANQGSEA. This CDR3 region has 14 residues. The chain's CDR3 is CSVPQGPVDNEQFF. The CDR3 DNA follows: TGCAGCGTTCCTCAGGGCCCTGTGGACAATGAGCAGTTCTTC.

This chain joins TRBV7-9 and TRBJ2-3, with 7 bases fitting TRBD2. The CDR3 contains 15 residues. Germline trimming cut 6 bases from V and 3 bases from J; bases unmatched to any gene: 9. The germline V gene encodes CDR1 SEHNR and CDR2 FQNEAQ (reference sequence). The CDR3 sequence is CASSGEVAGTDTQYF. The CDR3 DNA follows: TGTGCCAGCAGTGGAGAGGTAGCGGGTACAGATACGCAGTATTTT. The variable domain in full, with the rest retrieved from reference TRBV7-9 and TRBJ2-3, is DTGVSQNPRHKITKRGQNVTFRCDPISEHNRLYWYRQTLGQGPEFLTYFQNEAQLEKSRLLSDRFSAERPKGSFSTLEIQRTEQGDSAMYLCASSGEVAGTDTQYFGPGTRLTVL.

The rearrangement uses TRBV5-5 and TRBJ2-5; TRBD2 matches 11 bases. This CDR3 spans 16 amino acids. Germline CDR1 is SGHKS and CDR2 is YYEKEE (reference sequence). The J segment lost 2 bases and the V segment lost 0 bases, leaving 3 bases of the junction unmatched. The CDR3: CASSLGLAGGQETQYF. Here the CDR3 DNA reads TGTGCCAGCAGCTTGGGGCTAGCGGGAGGACAAGAGACCCAGTACTTC.

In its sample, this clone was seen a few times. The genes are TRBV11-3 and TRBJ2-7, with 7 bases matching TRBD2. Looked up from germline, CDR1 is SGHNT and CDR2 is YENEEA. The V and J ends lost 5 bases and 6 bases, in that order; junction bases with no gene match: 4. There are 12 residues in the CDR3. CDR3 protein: CASSRDYSEQYF. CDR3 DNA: TGTGCCAGCAGCCGGGACTACAGCGAGCAGTACTTC.

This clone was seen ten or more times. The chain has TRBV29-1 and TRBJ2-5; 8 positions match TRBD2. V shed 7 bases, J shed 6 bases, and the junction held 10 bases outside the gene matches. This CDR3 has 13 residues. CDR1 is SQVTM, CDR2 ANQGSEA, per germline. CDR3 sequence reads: CSATWRGAKTQYF. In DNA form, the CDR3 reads TGCAGCGCCACCTGGCGGGGGGCCAAGACCCAGTACTTC.

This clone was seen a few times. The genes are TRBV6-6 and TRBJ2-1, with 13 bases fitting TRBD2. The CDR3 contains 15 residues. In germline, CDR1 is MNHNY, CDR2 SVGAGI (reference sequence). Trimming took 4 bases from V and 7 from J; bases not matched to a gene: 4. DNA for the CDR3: TGTGCCAGCAGTTCCGGGACTAGCGGGATAAATGAGCAGTTCTTC. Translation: CASSSGTSGINEQFF.